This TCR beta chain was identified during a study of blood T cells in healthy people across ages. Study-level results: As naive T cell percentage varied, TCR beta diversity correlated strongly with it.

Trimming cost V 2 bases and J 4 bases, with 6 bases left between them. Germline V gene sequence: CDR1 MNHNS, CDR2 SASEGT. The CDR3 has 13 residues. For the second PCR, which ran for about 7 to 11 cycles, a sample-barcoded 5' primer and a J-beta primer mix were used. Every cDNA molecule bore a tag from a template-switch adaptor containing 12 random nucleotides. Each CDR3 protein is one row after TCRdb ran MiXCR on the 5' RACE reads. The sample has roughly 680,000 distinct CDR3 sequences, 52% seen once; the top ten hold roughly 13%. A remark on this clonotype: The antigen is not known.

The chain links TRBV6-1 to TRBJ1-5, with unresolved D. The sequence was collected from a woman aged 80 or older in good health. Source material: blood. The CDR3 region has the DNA TGTGCCAGCAGTGAAAAAGGGAATCAGCCCCAGCATTTT. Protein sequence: CASSEKGNQPQHF.